Below, 3 T cell receptor beta chains from the same sample are listed, as sequenced in a study of spatial heterogeneity in lung cancer. The time point denotes: sample taken at primary tumor resection. One entry per CDR3 protein results from TCRdb running MiXCR on the 5' RACE reads. The profile covers more than 60,000 distinct CDR3 sequences, with around 7.8% appearing a single time and roughly 6.4% taken by the ten largest. This sample comprised PBMCs, obtained at surgery. The receptors shown here come from a male donor with early-stage non-small cell lung cancer.

This clonotype was seen ten or more times. The CDR3 loop reads CASSQEAGFSYNEQFF. The CDR3 nucleotides are TGCGCCAGCAGCCAAGAAGCAGGGTTCTCCTACAATGAGCAGTTCTTC. This rearrangement joins TRBV4-3 to TRBJ2-1; perhaps TRBD1 as D (5 bases). This CDR3 contains 16 residues. Trimming removed 0 bases at V and 0 bases at J, with 9 bases between. CDR1 and CDR2 (germline): LGHNA, YSLEER.

This chain links TRBV18 with TRBJ2-1; a possible D gene is TRBD2 (5 bases). Trimming removed 3 bases from V and 4 bases from J, with 10 bases in between. Germline V gene lookup returns CDR1 KGHSH and CDR2 LQKENI. The CDR3 totals 14 residues. The CDR3 DNA reads as TGTGCCAGCTCACCTGGGAGAGGGTACAATGAGCAGTTCTTC. Its translation: CASSPGRGYNEQFF.

At least ten counts were recorded for this clonotype. The V and J genes are TRBV19 and TRBJ2-1, with 13 bases aligning to TRBD2. Germline-derived CDR1 and CDR2 are LNHDA and SQIVND (reference sequence). The length of the CDR3 is 15 residues. J lost 6 bases, V lost 7 bases, and 6 bases had no gene match. The CDR3 loop is CASTPLAGGFNEQFF. CDR3 bases: TGTGCCAGTACCCCACTAGCGGGAGGGTTCAATGAGCAGTTCTTC.